Each of the 29 T cell receptor beta chains below was sequenced from the same sample in a study of T-cell memory formation after mild COVID-19. MiXCR was run by TCRdb on the 5' RACE reads, yielding one entry per CDR3 protein. The sample includes roughly 320,000 distinct CDR3 sequences, around 28% of them seen just once. Input material: PBMCs or a T cell subset sorted from them (not recorded which). These receptors originate from an adult woman who had mild COVID-19 (a few samples of this study predate the infection). Cell type and time point are not known.

This clonotype showed up just a few times. The chain has TRBV7-2 and TRBJ2-3, with D perhaps given as TRBD1 or TRBD2 (5 bases each). The CDR3 contains 14 residues. CDR1 is SGHTA and CDR2 is FQGNSA in the germline V gene. V was trimmed by 5 bases and J by 6 bases, leaving 15 bases between them. DNA of the CDR3: TGTGCCAGCAGCCCCCCCGGGACCCAGGATACGCAGTATTTT. This encodes CASSPPGTQDTQYF.

The J gene is TRBJ2-3, the V gene TRBV9; 8 bases line up with TRBD2. The CDR3 sequence is 15 residues long. The germline V gene has CDR1 SGDLS and CDR2 YYNGEE. V shed 0 bases and J 5 bases; nucleotides not matched to a gene: 5. CDR3 in amino acids: CASSVVAGGEDTQYF. CDR3 sequence (DNA): TGTGCCAGCAGCGTAGTTGCGGGGGGAGAAGATACGCAGTATTTT.

V is TRBV29-1 and J is TRBJ1-1; D gene ambiguous. CDR3 length: 14 residues. Per germline, CDR1 SQVTM and CDR2 ANQGSEA. V was pared by 4 bases and J by 0 bases, with 12 bases between. The CDR3 DNA reads TGCAGCGTTGTTGAGAGAGGAATGAACACTGAAGCTTTCTTT. The encoded protein is CSVVERGMNTEAFF.

The rearrangement joins TRBV12-3 or TRBV12-4 to TRBJ1-2, with a possible D match to TRBD1 (6 bases). This CDR3 has 14 residues. V was trimmed by 6 bases and J by 3 bases, leaving 14 bases between them. The DNA of the CDR3 is TGTGCCAGCAGCCAGGACAGTCGCTACTATGGCTACACCTTC. Protein product: CASSQDSRYYGYTF.

This clonotype was seen more than once but under ten times. The rearrangement uses TRBV11-2 and TRBJ2-3; 12 bases fit TRBD2. The CDR3 sequence is 18 residues long. V gave up 3 bases and J gave up 4 bases; unmatched junction bases: 11. Germline CDR1 is SGHAT and CDR2 is FQNNGV. The CDR3 loop reads CASSLAIVLAGGPDTQYF. Here the CDR3 DNA reads TGTGCCAGCAGCTTGGCCATAGTACTAGCGGGGGGCCCAGATACGCAGTATTTT. The variable domain in full, completed from reference TRBV11-2 and TRBJ2-3, reads EAGVAQSPRYKIIEKRQSVAFWCNPISGHATLYWYQQILGQGPKLLIQFQNNGVVDDSQLPKDRFSAERLKGVDSTLKIQPAKLEDSAVYLCASSLAIVLAGGPDTQYFGPGTRLTVL.

The chain combines TRBV4-1 with TRBJ2-1; TRBD1 matches at 7 bases. The CDR3 covers 15 residues. From germline, CDR1 is MGHRA and CDR2 YSYEKL. Trimming at V came to 5 bases and at J to 6 bases, leaving 10 bases not matched to a gene. The CDR3 nucleotides are TGCGCCAGCAGCTCTCGACAGGGAGTACTCAATGAGCAGTTCTTC. Translation gives CASSSRQGVLNEQFF.

This clonotype was observed a few times. The chain employs TRBV6-5 and TRBJ2-1; 9 nucleotides agree with TRBD2. In germline, CDR1 is MNHEY, CDR2 SVGAGI. The CDR3 is made up of 14 amino acids. Trimming cost V 11 bases and J 4 bases; bases outside gene matches: 9. The DNA for the CDR3 is TGTGCCTCGAAGACTAGCGGATCTTACAATGAGCAGTTCTTC. Amino acid sequence: CASKTSGSYNEQFF.

This clonotype appeared many times. The genes are TRBV27 and TRBJ2-3, with 10 bases fitting TRBD1. J gave up 3 bases and V 5 bases, and 2 bases lay outside the gene matches. CDR3 length equals 14 residues. From germline, CDR1 is MNHEY and CDR2 SMNVEV (reference sequence). This chain's CDR3 is CASSRDRGTDTQYF. CDR3 in DNA: TGTGCCAGCAGTAGGGACAGGGGAACAGATACGCAGTATTTT.

The chain uses TRBV27 and TRBJ2-7; D is possibly TRBD2 (5 bases). CDR1 is MNHEY, CDR2 SMNVEV, per germline (reference sequence). V gave up 6 bases and J gave up 3 bases, with 15 bases separating them. This CDR3 has 14 residues. The CDR3 DNA is TGTGCCAGCAGGTCGGGGTCGGGCCTCTACGAGCAGTACTTC. Its translation is CASRSGSGLYEQYF.

This clonotype has more than one count but fewer than ten. Here the CDR3 DNA reads TGTGCCAGCAGTTCGGGGACCGACAGTGCTCAGCCCCAGCATTTT. Protein sequence: CASSSGTDSAQPQHF. J is TRBJ1-5 and V is TRBV12-3 or TRBV12-4, with D possibly TRBD1 on 5 matching bases. This CDR3 comprises 15 residues. Trimming took 4 bases from V and 6 from J, leaving 16 bases between them.

This clonotype has ten or more counts. The chain carries TRBV20-1 and TRBJ2-5; the D is unclear. V was cut by 3 bases and J by 2 bases, with 10 bases left in between. The CDR3 spans 13 residues. CDR1 DFQATT and CDR2 SNEGSKA come from the germline V gene (reference sequence). The DNA for the CDR3 is TGCAGTGCTAGGTACGGCCTTCAAGAGACCCAGTACTTC. Its translation: CSARYGLQETQYF.

V and J are TRBV20-1 and TRBJ2-3; a weak D match, TRBD2 (5 bases). Per the germline V gene, CDR1 is DFQATT and CDR2 is SNEGSKA (reference sequence). This CDR3 has 14 residues. The ends were cut back, 5 bases at V and 4 bases at J, with 16 bases in the middle. CDR3 residues: CSAPLGSRADTQYF. In DNA form, the CDR3 reads TGCAGTGCTCCCTTGGGGAGTCGCGCAGATACGCAGTATTTT.

CDR3 in amino acids: CASSPDFPPYEQYF. In DNA form, the CDR3 reads TGTGCCAGCAGCCCGGACTTCCCCCCCTACGAGCAGTACTTC. The chain joins TRBV7-3 to TRBJ2-7, with a tentative D call TRBD2 (5 bases). V lost 5 bases and J 2 bases, leaving 13 bases between the germline ends. Germline values: CDR1 SGHTA, CDR2 FQGTGA. The CDR3 contains 14 residues.

The rearrangement links TRBV5-1 to TRBJ2-3; 10 bases map to TRBD2. V lost 4 bases, J lost 3 bases, and 11 bases stayed unmatched. Germline values: CDR1 SGHRS, CDR2 YFSETQ. The CDR3 covers 17 residues. CDR3 region: CASSPLAASGGTDTQYF. The CDR3 nucleotides read TGCGCCAGCAGCCCCTTAGCTGCTAGCGGGGGAACAGATACGCAGTATTTT.

This chain joins TRBV6-1 and TRBJ1-1, with a tentative D call TRBD1 (5 bases). The CDR3 has 12 residues. With 8 bases removed from V and 6 bases from J, the gap between germline ends came to 13 bases. Per germline, CDR1 MNHNS and CDR2 SASEGT. The CDR3 region is CASARNRPEAFF. The DNA of the CDR3 is TGTGCCAGCGCCCGAAACAGGCCTGAAGCTTTCTTT.

The chain carries TRBV7-3 and TRBJ1-1; 10 bases line up with TRBD1. Trimming removed 2 bases from V and 1 base from J; junction bases left unmatched: 1. The CDR3 contains 15 residues. CDR1 and CDR2 (germline): SGHTA, FQGTGA. This chain's CDR3 is CASSLGTGANTEAFF. CDR3 in DNA: TGTGCCAGCAGCTTAGGGACAGGGGCGAACACTGAAGCTTTCTTT.

This clonotype was found a few times. The chain joins TRBV3-1 to TRBJ2-7, with a weak D call TRBD2 (5 bases). CDR1 LGHDT and CDR2 YNNKEL come from the germline V gene (reference sequence). This CDR3 is 14 amino acids long. Trimming shortened V by 4 bases and J by 6 bases, and 16 bases separated the two germline ends. CDR3 residues: CASSPWSGLVEQYF. The DNA for the CDR3 is TGTGCCAGCAGCCCTTGGTCTGGACTTGTCGAGCAGTACTTC.

The V and J genes are TRBV6-1 and TRBJ1-4; 7 bases fit TRBD1. This CDR3 has 16 residues. CDR1 MNHNS and CDR2 SASEGT come from the germline V gene. Trimming removed 1 base from V and 8 bases from J; junction bases left unmatched: 10. The chain's CDR3 is CASSEDEGGWGEKLFF. The CDR3, as DNA: TGTGCCAGCAGTGAAGACGAAGGGGGCTGGGGAGAAAAACTGTTTTTT.

The table lists this clonotype with a few counts. V is TRBV7-3 and J is TRBJ2-7; D is unclear. CDR3 length equals 13 residues. Trimming pared 4 bases from V and 1 base from J, leaving 8 bases between. Germline values: CDR1 SGHTA, CDR2 FQGTGA. Here the CDR3 DNA reads TGTGCCAGCAGCTATGACGGGTCCTACGAGCAGTACTTC. It is translated as CASSYDGSYEQYF.

This clonotype was seen more than once but under ten times. CDR3 amino acids: CASSPLAGVSYNEQFF. The DNA for the CDR3 is TGTGCCAGCAGCCCACTAGCGGGAGTCTCCTACAATGAGCAGTTCTTC. This chain connects TRBV11-3 to TRBJ2-1, with 11 bases that match TRBD2. From germline, CDR1 is SGHNT and CDR2 YENEEA. Losses at the gene ends were 5 bases for V and 0 bases for J; bases not matched to a gene: 3. This CDR3 has 16 amino acids.

The CDR3 loop reads CASSLTPGRNTIYF. DNA of the CDR3: TGTGCCAGCAGCTTAACCCCCGGTAGAAACACCATATATTTT. V and J are TRBV7-2 and TRBJ1-3; no clear D. The V end lost 2 bases, the J end lost 5 bases, and 10 bases lay between the germline ends. CDR3 length: 14 amino acids. Germline V gives CDR1 SGHTA, CDR2 FQGNSA.

The rearrangement links TRBV7-6 to TRBJ2-5; D uncertain. V was pared by 1 base and J by 2 bases, with 8 bases between. The CDR3 is 14 amino acids. Germline values: CDR1 SGHVS, CDR2 FNYEAQ. CDR3 residues: CASSLGVTQETQYF. DNA of the CDR3: TGTGCCAGCAGCTTAGGTGTTACACAAGAGACCCAGTACTTC. The full variable domain, in which reference TRBV7-6 and TRBJ2-5 provide the parts outside the CDR3, is GAGVSQSPRYKVTKRGQDVALRCDPISGHVSLYWYRQALGQGPEFLTYFNYEAQQDKSGLPNDRFSAERPEGSISTLTIQRTEQRDSAMYRCASSLGVTQETQYFGPGTRLLVL.

The rearrangement joins TRBV5-4 to TRBJ2-7; D may be TRBD1 or TRBD2 (5 bases each). This CDR3 has 15 residues. The germline V gene has CDR1 SGHNT and CDR2 YYREEE (reference sequence). Trimming left V 9 bases short and J 3 bases short, with 22 bases between. The CDR3, as DNA: TGTGCCACCCTATCCATCCGGGACGGCTACTACGAGCAGTACTTC. This sequence encodes CATLSIRDGYYEQYF. Based on the CDR3 plus reference TRBV5-4 and TRBJ2-7, the full variable domain is ETGVTQSPTHLIKTRGQQVTLRCSSQSGHNTVSWYQQALGQGPQFIFQYYREEENGRGNFPPRFSGLQFPNYSSELNVNALELDDSALYLCATLSIRDGYYEQYFGPGTRLTVT.

For this clonotype: A much more abundant neighbour one base away suggests this may be a read error. The chain carries TRBV7-9 and TRBJ2-7; a possible D gene is TRBD2 (6 bases). CDR1 and CDR2 from the germline V gene are SEHNR and FQNEAQ (reference sequence). This CDR3 has 12 residues. The CDR3 protein is CASSLGTNEKYF. CDR3 DNA sequence: TGTGCCAGCAGCTTAGGGACTAACGAGAAGTACTTC.

The chain recombines TRBV20-1 with TRBJ2-3; 7 nucleotides line up with TRBD2. Looked up from germline, CDR1 is DFQATT and CDR2 is SNEGSKA (reference sequence). V lost 0 bases, J lost 2 bases, and 11 bases stayed unmatched. The CDR3 has 17 amino acids. CDR3 coding DNA: TGCAGTGCTAGAGAGCTAGCGGACCACAACCACACAGATACGCAGTATTTT. This sequence encodes CSARELADHNHTDTQYF.

This clonotype has more than one count but fewer than ten. The chain couples TRBV4-1 to TRBJ1-2; tentative D call: TRBD1 (5 bases). Germline CDR1 reads MGHRA; CDR2 reads YSYEKL. CDR3 length: 17 residues. Trimming stripped 0 bases from V and 0 bases from J, with 14 bases between. CDR3 protein: CASSQDTSGNTNYGYTF. The CDR3 DNA reads TGCGCCAGCAGCCAAGATACCTCAGGGAACACTAACTATGGCTACACCTTC.

This clonotype was seen only a few times. V is TRBV20-1 and J is TRBJ1-2; D not resolved. Deletions cut 6 bases from V and 7 bases from J, with 15 bases between. Per the germline V gene, CDR1 is DFQATT and CDR2 is SNEGSKA (reference sequence). CDR3 length: 12 residues. This CDR3 reads CSAPRHYSGYTF. Here the CDR3 DNA reads TGCAGTGCCCCCCGACACTATAGTGGCTACACCTTC.

The rearrangement uses TRBV7-9 and TRBJ2-7, with TRBD1 as a possible D gene (6 bases). Germline assignment: CDR1 SEHNR and CDR2 FQNEAQ (reference sequence). Trimming left V 4 bases short and J 0 bases short, with 10 bases between. CDR3 size: 14 residues. CDR3 protein: CASSWGHNSYEQYF. Here the CDR3 DNA reads TGTGCCAGCAGCTGGGGACACAACTCCTACGAGCAGTACTTC.

The table lists this clonotype with a few counts. V and J are TRBV20-1 and TRBJ2-1; no clear D. The germline V gene encodes CDR1 DFQATT and CDR2 SNEGSKA (reference sequence). The CDR3 covers 14 residues. Trimming cost V 3 bases and J 1 base, with 10 bases left between them. CDR3 loop: CSASSGSSYNEQFF. The CDR3 DNA follows: TGCAGTGCTAGTAGTGGATCTTCCTACAATGAGCAGTTCTTC.